The 24 T cell receptor beta chains below were found in one sample sequenced in a study of blood T cell repertoires in COVID-19. Generated by immunoSEQ multiplex PCR, the TCRdb table keeps only in-frame clones and is missing some. The table shows roughly 180,000 clones, with roughly 79% occurring only once. Sequenced input: peripheral blood. The receptors stem from a woman between 40 and 55 years old with COVID-19, enrolled during active disease.

The CDR3, as DNA: TGTGCCAGCAGTGCTGGGGGCCTTCGAACCGGGGAGCTGTTTTTT. Translation gives CASSAGGLRTGELFF. V usage is TRBV2 and J usage is TRBJ2-2, with D perhaps TRBD1 (6 bases). Between the trimmed V and J ends, which lost 4 bases and 5 bases, there was a span of 14 bases. Per the germline V gene, CDR1 is SNHLY and CDR2 is FYNNEI. This CDR3 is 15 amino acids long.

This chain links TRBV24-1 with TRBJ1-5; 7 nucleotides line up with TRBD1. The trim removed 5 bases at V and 4 bases at J, leaving 4 bases unmatched. The CDR3 runs 14 residues. Germline CDR1 reads KGHDR; CDR2 reads SFDVKD. The CDR3 DNA reads TGTGCCACCAGTGCCGGGACAGCGAATCAGCCCCAGCATTTT. Translated, it gives CATSAGTANQPQHF.

This clone was seen a single time. The chain joins TRBV6-5 to TRBJ2-1; D remains ambiguous. Deletions cut 2 bases from V and 7 bases from J, with 12 bases between. Germline V gene data show CDR1 as MNHEY and CDR2 as SVGAGI. This CDR3 spans 14 amino acids. The CDR3 here is CASSYDHARNEQFF. Here the CDR3 DNA reads TGTGCCAGCAGTTACGACCACGCTAGAAATGAGCAGTTCTTC.

The V gene is TRBV5-1, the J gene TRBJ2-7; TRBD1 matches at 8 bases. V lost 2 bases and J lost 4; bases outside the gene matches: 2. The CDR3 loop spans 13 amino acids. CDR1 and CDR2 (germline): SGHRS, YFSETQ. The CDR3 DNA is TGCGCCAGCAGCTTAACAGGGGGTTACGAGCAGTACTTC. This encodes CASSLTGGYEQYF.

The chain is built from TRBV19 and TRBJ2-2; D may be TRBD1 (6 bases). CDR1 LNHDA and CDR2 SQIVND come from the germline V gene (reference sequence). V lost 3 bases and J lost 4, with 12 bases in between. There are 15 residues in the CDR3. The CDR3 here is CASSMGAGITGELFF. The CDR3, as DNA: TGTGCCAGTAGTATGGGGGCAGGGATCACCGGGGAGCTGTTTTTT.

J is TRBJ2-1 and V is TRBV27; TRBD1 matches 7 bases. This CDR3 is 17 amino acids long. J gave up 4 bases and V 6 bases, and 15 bases lay outside the gene matches. Germline lookup yields CDR1 MNHEY and CDR2 SMNVEV (reference sequence). CDR3 protein: CASRPLEGQLFYNEQFF. The CDR3 bases are TGTGCCAGCAGGCCATTAGAGGGACAGTTATTTTACAATGAGCAGTTCTTC.

This rearrangement joins TRBV6-2 or TRBV6-3 to TRBJ2-5; TRBD1 aligns across 9 bases. The CDR3 runs to 13 residues. The V segment lost 5 bases and the J segment 4 bases; nucleotides outside the gene matches: 2. Germline values: CDR1 MNHEY, CDR2 SVGEGT. The CDR3 spells CASSNRGRETQYF. The CDR3, as DNA: TGTGCCAGCAGTAACAGGGGGCGAGAGACCCAGTACTTC.

This clone was detected once. The rearrangement uses TRBV5-1 and TRBJ2-3; the D is unclear. The CDR3 has 15 residues. Germline CDR1 is SGHRS and CDR2 is YFSETQ. V was shortened by 0 bases and J by 0 bases, with 8 bases between the two germline ends. The CDR3 is CASSLDRASTDTQYF. The CDR3 region has the DNA TGCGCCAGCAGCTTGGACAGAGCTAGCACAGATACGCAGTATTTT.

This chain connects TRBV7-2 to TRBJ2-1; 7 positions match TRBD2. The J segment lost 6 bases and the V segment lost 6 bases, leaving 5 bases of the junction unmatched. Germline CDR1 SGHTA, CDR2 FQGNSA. This CDR3 has 13 residues. CDR3 region: CASRTSQINEQFF. The CDR3 region has the DNA TGTGCCAGCAGGACTAGCCAGATCAATGAGCAGTTCTTC.

The chain uses TRBV5-4 and TRBJ2-1; 7 nucleotides line up with TRBD2. This CDR3 has 16 amino acids. Germline V gene lookup returns CDR1 SGHNT and CDR2 YYREEE (reference sequence). V shed 5 bases and J 2 bases; nucleotides not matched to a gene: 10. The CDR3 loop reads CASSIIAGGTYNEQFF. The DNA of the CDR3 is TGTGCCAGCAGTATAATAGCGGGCGGAACCTACAATGAGCAGTTCTTC.

Only one count was recorded for this clone. V is TRBV27 and J is TRBJ2-1; 10 positions agree with TRBD2. The V gene's germline CDR1 is MNHEY and CDR2 SMNVEV (reference sequence). J lost 6 bases, V lost 7 bases, and 6 bases had no gene match. This CDR3 spans 14 amino acids. CDR3 sequence: CASKSSGGTNEQFF. CDR3 DNA: TGTGCCAGCAAGTCTAGCGGGGGCACCAATGAGCAGTTCTTC.

V and J are TRBV28 and TRBJ1-5; TRBD1 might be the D (6 bases). Germline values: CDR1 MDHEN, CDR2 SYDVKM. The CDR3 extends over 13 amino acids. Trimming shortened V by 3 bases and J by 7 bases, and 10 bases separated the two germline ends. In nucleotides, the CDR3 is TGTGCCAGCAGTTTGTTACAGGGCCAGCCCCAGCATTTT. It specifies CASSLLQGQPQHF.

This chain uses TRBV28 with TRBJ1-1, with D tentatively TRBD1 (6 bases). The germline V gene has CDR1 MDHEN and CDR2 SYDVKM. The V gene lost 7 bases and the J gene lost 0 bases, with 15 bases spanning the gap. The CDR3 sequence is 15 residues long. The CDR3: CASTPGGAMNTEAFF. The CDR3 DNA follows: TGTGCCAGCACACCCGGGGGGGCAATGAACACTGAAGCTTTCTTT. The whole variable domain, remainder taken from reference TRBV28 and TRBJ1-1, is DVKVTQSSRYLVKRTGEKVFLECVQDMDHENMFWYRQDPGLGLRLIYFSYDVKMKEKGDIPEGYSVSREKKERFSLILESASTNQTSMYLCASTPGGAMNTEAFFGQGTRLTVV.

The chain links TRBV28 to TRBJ2-1; no clear D. CDR3 length: 15 residues. The germline gives CDR1 MDHEN, CDR2 SYDVKM. Deletions cut 3 bases from V and 3 bases from J, with 12 bases between. CDR3 sequence (DNA): TGTGCCAGCAGTTTTTCGGCAGGCTTCTACAATGAGCAGTTCTTC. As protein: CASSFSAGFYNEQFF.

The chain uses TRBV9 and TRBJ2-1; weak D call: TRBD2 (5 bases). V lost 4 bases, J lost 10 bases, and 9 bases lay in between. Germline V gene data show CDR1 as SGDLS and CDR2 as YYNGEE. This CDR3 has 11 residues. CDR3 DNA: TGTGCCAGCAGCTCTCCGGGGGAGCAGTTCTTC. Translation gives CASSSPGEQFF.

The chain uses TRBV18 and TRBJ2-1; 9 bases agree with TRBD2. V dropped 1 base and J dropped 6; count of bases not matched to a gene: 4. The CDR3 extends over 15 amino acids. CDR1 is KGHSH and CDR2 is LQKENI in the germline V gene. CDR3 in DNA: TGTGCCAGCTCACCACTAGCGGGGGAACCCAATGAGCAGTTCTTC. Amino acids: CASSPLAGEPNEQFF. Based on the CDR3 plus reference TRBV18 and TRBJ2-1, the full variable domain is NAGVMQNPRHLVRRRGQEARLRCSPMKGHSHVYWYRQLPEEGLKFMVYLQKENIIDESGMPKERFSAEFPKEGPSILRIQQVVRGDSAAYFCASSPLAGEPNEQFFGPGTRLTVL.

This clone has just one count. V and J are TRBV18 and TRBJ2-2; D is possibly TRBD2 (5 bases). Trimming took 8 bases from V and 0 from J, leaving 10 bases between them. This CDR3 region has 14 residues. Germline-derived CDR1 and CDR2 are KGHSH and LQKENI. The CDR3 here is CASVPGANTGELFF. The CDR3 DNA is TGTGCCAGCGTCCCCGGGGCGAACACCGGGGAGCTGTTTTTT.

The J gene is TRBJ2-1, the V gene TRBV9; D possibly corresponds to TRBD1 (5 bases). The CDR3 is 18 residues long. The V end lost 2 bases, the J end lost 1 base, and 19 bases lay between the germline ends. Per the germline V gene, CDR1 is SGDLS and CDR2 is YYNGEE. The CDR3 loop reads CASSVGLWTTPSYNEQFF. The CDR3 region has the DNA TGTGCCAGCAGCGTGGGGTTGTGGACAACTCCTTCCTACAATGAGCAGTTCTTC.

This chain connects TRBV19 to TRBJ2-1, with 12 bases that match TRBD2. The junction had 17 bases not matched to a gene; V was cut back by 7 bases and J by 4 bases. Germline values: CDR1 LNHDA, CDR2 SQIVND (reference sequence). This CDR3 has 19 residues. Here the CDR3 DNA reads TGTGCCAGTAAACCTAACCCGGGACTAGCGGGTTCTGTATACAATGAGCAGTTCTTC. Its translation is CASKPNPGLAGSVYNEQFF.

J is TRBJ2-3 and V is TRBV12-3 or TRBV12-4; TRBD2 might be the D (7 bases). Trimming cost V 10 bases and J 10 bases, with 21 bases left between them. The CDR3 covers 13 residues. This CDR3 reads CATTYDGGGPQYF. The CDR3 nucleotides are TGTGCCACAACCTACGACGGCGGGGGCCCGCAGTATTTT.

V and J are TRBV18 and TRBJ2-1, with 13 positions matching TRBD2. The CDR3 spans 22 residues. Germline V gene sequence: CDR1 KGHSH, CDR2 LQKENI. V gave up 2 bases and J gave up 4 bases; unmatched junction bases: 20. CDR3 loop: CASSPARGQGLAGAGVYNEQFF. CDR3 coding DNA: TGTGCCAGCTCACCAGCCAGGGGGCAAGGACTAGCGGGAGCAGGGGTTTACAATGAGCAGTTCTTC. The entire variable domain, with the rest obtained from reference TRBV18 and TRBJ2-1, is as follows: NAGVMQNPRHLVRRRGQEARLRCSPMKGHSHVYWYRQLPEEGLKFMVYLQKENIIDESGMPKERFSAEFPKEGPSILRIQQVVRGDSAAYFCASSPARGQGLAGAGVYNEQFFGPGTRLTVL.

This clone has a single count. The chain joins TRBV7-8 to TRBJ2-3; TRBD2 aligns across 7 bases. The CDR3 is 15 amino acids. V lost 2 bases, J lost 0 bases, and 2 bases stayed unmatched. The germline gives CDR1 SGHVS, CDR2 FQNEAQ. CDR3 bases: TGTGCCAGCAGCTTAACTAGCGTGAGCACAGATACGCAGTATTTT. It is translated as CASSLTSVSTDTQYF. Based on the CDR3 plus reference TRBV7-8 and TRBJ2-3, the full variable domain is GAGVSQSPRYKVAKRGQDVALRCDPISGHVSLFWYQQALGQGPEFLTYFQNEAQLDKSGLPSDRFFAERPEGSVSTLKIQRTQQEDSAVYLCASSLTSVSTDTQYFGPGTRLTVL.

This chain links TRBV7-9 with TRBJ1-1, with D possibly being TRBD1 (6 bases). Germline-derived CDR1 and CDR2 are SEHNR and FQNEAQ (reference sequence). Deletions cut 11 bases from V and 11 bases from J, with 18 bases between. This CDR3 has 11 amino acids. CDR3: CAALGAVGAFF. The CDR3 DNA reads as TGTGCCGCTCTGGGGGCTGTCGGCGCTTTCTTT.

The genes are TRBV5-6 and TRBJ1-1; TRBD1 aligns across 9 bases. There are 14 residues in the CDR3. Germline lookup yields CDR1 SGHDT and CDR2 YYEEEE. The V gene end was trimmed by 5 bases and the J gene end by 5 bases; junction bases not matched to a gene: 7. The DNA of the CDR3 is TGTGCCAGCAGGGACGGGACAGGGTGGACTGAAGCTTTCTTT. Translation: CASRDGTGWTEAFF.